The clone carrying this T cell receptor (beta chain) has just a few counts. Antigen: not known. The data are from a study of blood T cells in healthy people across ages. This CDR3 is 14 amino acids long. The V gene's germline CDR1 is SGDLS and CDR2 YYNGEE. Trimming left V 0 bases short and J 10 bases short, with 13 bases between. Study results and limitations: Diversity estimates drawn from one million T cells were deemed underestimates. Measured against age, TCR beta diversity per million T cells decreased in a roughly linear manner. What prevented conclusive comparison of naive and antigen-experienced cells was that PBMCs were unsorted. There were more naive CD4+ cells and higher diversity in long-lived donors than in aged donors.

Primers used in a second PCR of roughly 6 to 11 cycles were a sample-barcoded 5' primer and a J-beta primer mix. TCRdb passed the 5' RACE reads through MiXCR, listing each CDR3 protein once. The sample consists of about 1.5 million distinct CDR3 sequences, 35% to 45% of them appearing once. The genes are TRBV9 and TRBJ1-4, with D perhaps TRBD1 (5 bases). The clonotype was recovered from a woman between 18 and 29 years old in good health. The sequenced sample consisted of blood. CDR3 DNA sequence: TGTGCCAGCAGCGTAGCGGGGGTCGGTGGAAAACTGTTTTTT. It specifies CASSVAGVGGKLFF.